A selection of T cell receptor beta chains follows, all from one sample in a study of HIV-infected patients and healthy controls. TCRdb used MiXCR to reprocess the 5' RACE reads, holding one entry per CDR3 protein. The sample has some 67,000 distinct CDR3 sequences, approximately 16% seen once; the top ten hold 5.5% to 7%. The specimen was CD4+ T cells from blood. These receptors were collected from a human donor in good health. The conserved cysteine and the conserved F or W are not part of the CDR3 here.

>TRBV7-2
ASSGQYNEKLF
>TRBV10-3
AISGKGAGELF
>TRBV27
ASSGARAGADTQY
>TRBV4-3
ASSQGDRAGNEQF
>TRBV25-1
ASSEKTGATPGKEKLF
>TRBV5-5
ASSLAGELF
>TRBV7-2
ASSLLAGSPEQY
>TRBV7-2
ASSLEQVRNTEAF
>TRBV4-3
ASSHNPGETDTQY
>TRBV7-2
ASSLIDSLYGYT
>TRBV25-1
ASSGPGQYNEQF
>TRBV19
ASSTRVSGNTIY
>TRBV7-2
ASSPLGPRGETQY
>TRBV20-1
SASPGQMNTEAF
>TRBV7-2
ASSQQGGQPQH
>TRBV29-1
SVGSPRRYNEQF
>TRBV5-1
ASSVGGGQETQY
>TRBV7-9
ASSITFRDAYNEQF
>TRBV30
AWSVQVNTEAF
>TRBV4-3
ASSPGVGAETQY
>TRBV7-8
ASSLKGDTQY
>TRBV7-2
ASSLEIYQPQH
>TRBV5-1
ASSPGINEQF
>TRBV28
ASSRVGGAYEQF
>TRBV28
ASRLSLYEQY
>TRBV11-1
ASSSWTGAISEQY
>TRBV4-3
ASSQASGVSYEQY
>TRBV30
AWRGTADYGYT
>TRBV30
AWTRGSSEQF
>TRBV7-2
ASSPGGVPDTQY
>TRBV11-2
ASSLGTLTDSYGYT
>TRBV20-1
SAREGGGFNTEAF
>TRBV5-1
ASSWTPVSSGANVLT
>TRBV29-1
SVETGGPTGELF
>TRBV20-1
SADPDTGQPNTEAF
>TRBV20-1
SALQAYEQY
>TRBV7-3
ASSLGGQQETQY
>TRBV7-9
ASSLGSGPNYGYT
>TRBV11-2
ASSSGPLVARNRGWITEAF
>TRBV24-1
ATSDRGGGLYRGYT
>TRBV7-6
ASSSRSTIYYNEQF
>TRBV19
ASIMLGTDTQY
>TRBV7-8
ASSPPGTGVGEQY